This TCR beta chain derives from a study of T cell clonality in common variable immunodeficiency. Points from the study as a whole: Common variable immunodeficiency TCR beta sequences reportedly had fewer deletions and N-nucleotide insertions. Fewer TCRbeta clones were shared among CVID subjects than controls.

The protocol was immunoSEQ multiplex PCR, while the TCRdb copy is restricted to in-frame clones and leaves out a portion. The sample contains tens of thousands of clones, none of them singletons. About this clone itself: The antigen is undetermined. The CDR3 extends 3 residues past the end of the read, so its final part is completed from the germline J gene.

Each donor provided about 5 to 9 ml of heparinized whole blood. V gave up 3 bases and J gave up 5 bases, with 23 bases separating them. This CDR3 comprises 17 residues. From germline, CDR1 is GTSNPN and CDR2 SVGIG (reference sequence). The sequence was collected from a human donor with common variable immunodeficiency. The sample was peripheral blood mononuclear cells. The J gene is TRBJ1-5, the V gene TRBV30; D is undetermined. Incomplete CDR3 DNA: TGTGCCTGGAGGGATACGCACAAGGGCAGGCTGGATCAGCCC. Translation: CAWRDTHKGRLDQP. The complete CDR3 protein is CAWRDTHKGRLDQPQHF.